This T cell receptor (beta chain) was sequenced for a study of T cells in Graves' hyperthyroidism and ophthalmopathy. Study at large: Sampling of peripheral blood happened at initial diagnosis, prior to any treatment. General study results and limits: Blood also carried most thyroid clonotypes expanded above 0.001.

TCR beta CDR3 regions were amplified from RNA. TCR CDR3 underwent first-round RT-PCR with the HTBI primer set. One entry per CDR3 protein results from TCRdb running MiXCR on the multiplex PCR reads. The sample lists about 410,000 distinct CDR3 sequences, 14% occurring once. Ophthalmopathy patients had moderate-to-severe active disease, CAS ≥3, NOSPECS ≥4, and disease duration under 3 months. There are 15 residues in the CDR3. Deletions cut 3 bases from V and 0 bases from J, with 12 bases between. This clonotype was seen ten or more times. Its antigen is not known. The origin of this receptor is a woman aged 25 to 39 with Graves' ophthalmopathy. Material: blood. The chain couples TRBV12-3 or TRBV12-4 to TRBJ2-7; perhaps TRBD1 as D (5 bases). This chain's CDR3 is CASSLTDESSYEQYF. The DNA of the CDR3 is TGTGCCAGCAGTTTGACAGACGAGAGCTCCTACGAGCAGTACTTC.